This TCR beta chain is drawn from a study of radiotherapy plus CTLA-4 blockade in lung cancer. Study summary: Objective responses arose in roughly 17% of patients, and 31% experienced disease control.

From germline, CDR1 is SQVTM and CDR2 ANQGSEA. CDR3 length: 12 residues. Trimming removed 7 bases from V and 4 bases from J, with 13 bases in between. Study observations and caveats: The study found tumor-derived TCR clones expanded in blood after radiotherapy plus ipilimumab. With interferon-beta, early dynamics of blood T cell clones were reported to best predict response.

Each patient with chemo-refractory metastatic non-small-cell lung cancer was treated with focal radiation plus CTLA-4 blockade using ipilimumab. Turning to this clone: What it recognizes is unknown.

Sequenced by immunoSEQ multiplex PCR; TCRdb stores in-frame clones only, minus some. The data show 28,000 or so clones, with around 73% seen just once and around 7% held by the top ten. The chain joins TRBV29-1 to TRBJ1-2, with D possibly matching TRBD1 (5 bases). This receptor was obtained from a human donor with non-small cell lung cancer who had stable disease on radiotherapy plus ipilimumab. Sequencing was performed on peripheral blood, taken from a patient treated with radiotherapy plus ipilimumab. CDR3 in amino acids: CSDRDGTYGYTF. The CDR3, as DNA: TGCAGCGACCGGGACGGAACCTATGGCTACACCTTC.